The table lists the clone carrying this TCR beta chain with a few counts. Its antigen remains unidentified. This record comes from a study of T cell repertoires in cytomegalovirus infection. Overall study context: HLA-C-restricted CMV epitopes, recently identified, and well-studied HLA-B-restricted ones were used by the study. Matching HLA type and CMV infection were both indicated by public TCR beta signatures. Overall study results and limits: HLA-C-restricted CMV clonotypes gave the most frequent clonotype in two of eight donors.

Between the trimmed V and J ends, which lost 2 bases and 0 bases, there was a span of 12 bases. The CDR3 is made up of 16 amino acids. Via MiXCR, TCRdb re-called the reads, giving one row per CDR3 protein. The table lists some 920,000 distinct CDR3 sequences, around 30% of them singletons. This sequence originates from a human donor in good health (CMV status not recorded). Some clones in this sample may be carry-over from other donors' samples. Here the sequenced sample was cultured CD8+ T cells from PBMCs, taken from culture after CMV antigen stimulation. The V and J genes are TRBV12-3 or TRBV12-4 and TRBJ2-3, with D perhaps matching TRBD2 (6 bases). CDR3 nucleotides: TGTGCCAGCAGTTTAAATCCGGGGGAAAGCACAGATACGCAGTATTTT. It specifies CASSLNPGESTDTQYF.